The present T cell receptor (beta chain) was sequenced within a study of monozygotic twins with inflammatory bowel disease (dated by TCRdb to about 2019). Regarding the complete study: The full study comprised around 28 monozygotic twin pairs: nine German pairs (four IBD-concordant, five IBD-discordant) and 19 IBD-discordant Danish pairs. The search for disease-associated traits relied mainly on comparing, within discordant pairs, IBD patients with their genetically identical healthy co-twins. Each individual had, on average, about 151 000 unique TCRalpha sequences and 181 000 unique TCRbeta sequences available for analysis.

Overall results and qualifications from the work: A decrease in TCRbeta repertoire diversity, as measured by inverse Simpson index, was observed in IBD patients compared with their healthy co-twins. Different T cell subtypes could not be distinguished in the analysis. No single strong signal or clonotype linked to IBD turned up in the results, so the idea that one exists was not supported. Background noise and inter-individual variability may have been introduced into the repertoires by the differing immunosuppressive treatments among patients. Compared with healthy twins, IBD patients shared fewer clonotypes with other individuals, and the difference was most pronounced in patients with signs of disease activity. Repertoire similarity did not differ between concordant and discordant twins, possibly due to limited statistical power.

From each donor, a roughly 2.3 ml peripheral blood sample was collected into PAXgene tubes and stored at -80 degrees C. Without any T cell sorting, total RNA was extracted from whole blood using the PAXgene blood miRNA kit on an automated QIAcube. Peripheral blood from monozygotic twin pairs, either concordant or discordant for inflammatory bowel disease, underwent deep TCRalpha and TCRbeta repertoire profiling that used unique molecular barcoding. Smoking habits were recorded for all twin pairs, and each individual was classified as a current, former or never smoker. Regarding this clonotype: Its recognized antigen is unknown.

The library was produced with 5' RACE. For each TCR library, 3,500 to 4,000 ng of total RNA was used. cDNA was synthesized with SMARTScribe reverse transcriptase in eight separate reactions per sample. Unique molecular identifiers containing a 6-nucleotide sample barcode were introduced through template switching during cDNA synthesis. TCRalpha and TCRbeta cDNA was amplified in two nested PCRs of around 15 and 10 cycles, and bead purification was carried out after each PCR. Before amplification, the cDNA was treated with uracil DNA-glycosylase and purified using the QIAquick PCR purification kit. In the second PCR, Illumina TruSeq-compatible adapters and sample-specific barcodes were added. TapeStation and Qubit were used to check library quality and concentration, and 5 ng of each library was pooled. Sequencing of the pooled libraries was done on an Illumina HiSeq2500 single-index Rapid Run using custom sequencing primers and 2 x 100 bp reads. The study's processing was this. PCR and sequencing errors were corrected by UMI-based consensus assembly using MiGEC version 1.2.6. MiXCR version 2.1.1 was used to carry out V(D)J alignment, clonotype assembly and CDR3 extraction. Normalisation of gene usage, clonotype sharing and MAIT/NKT TCR abundance was achieved by analysing the top 1000, 10 000 and 20 000 clonotypes per sample. After downsampling to 27 000 UMIs, diversity was calculated as the inverse Simpson index using the vegan R package. Paired Mann-Whitney U tests were applied to discordant twin pairs, and Benjamini-Hochberg correction was used for multiple testing. Following TCRdb reprocessing, every CDR3 protein sequence forms one entry, and DNA is not provided. In this record, the V and J calls reflect TCRdb's handling and not the investigators' own analysis. The sample table includes around 400,000 distinct CDR3 sequences. The ten largest clones capture 2% to 3% of the sample.

The sample comprised blood. The source is a human donor with ulcerative colitis or Crohn's disease, or a healthy co-twin of an affected twin (not recorded which).

The CDR3 has the sequence CSAIEGKGSYNEQFF. This chain joins TRBV20-1 to TRBJ2-1; TCRdb selects TRBD1, and the lack of DNA leaves this call unchecked. The CDR3 runs 15 residues from the cysteine to the phenylalanine. No DNA is given. Sequences DFQATT (CDR1) and SNEGSKA (CDR2) are obtained from the germline V gene (reference sequence).